This T cell receptor (beta chain) was found in a study of cytomegalovirus exposure and HLA in healthy donors. Germline lookup yields CDR1 MRHNA and CDR2 SNTAGT. This CDR3 contains 13 residues. The germline V and J ends were trimmed by 2 bases and 7 bases, with 9 bases remaining between them. The PCR employed 60 Vbeta primers together with 13 Jbeta primers. Clones were sequenced by immunoSEQ multiplex PCR, and TCRdb holds only the in-frame ones, with some missing. The sample lists some 130,000 clones, approximately 83% occurring once. This clonotype originated in a man aged 40-55 years in good health and CMV-seronegative. Sequenced sample: PBMCs. The chain uses TRBV6-4 and TRBJ1-3, with unresolved D. The CDR3 DNA sequence: TGTGCCAGCAGTGACCACAGTTGGAACACCATATATTTT. It yields the protein CASSDHSWNTIYF.